The rows below give T cell receptor beta chains drawn from one sample of a study of blood T cell repertoires in COVID-19. Repertoires were generated with immunoSEQ multiplex PCR, while TCRdb's copy carries only in-frame clones and drops some. The data show about 140,000 clones, around 78% seen once. The material sequenced was peripheral blood. These receptor sequences come from a woman in her sixties or seventies with acute or convalescent COVID-19. Each CDR3 is given with its conserved first and last residue. Rows may omit the clone size; those that give it use once, few, many or a size class.

CASSLAYGTRRGEQYF	TRBV5-6	TRBJ2-7	16	NA
CASSLEPGSF	TRBV7-9	TRBJ2-7	10	NA
CASSSDRDTSNQPQHF	TRBV18	TRBJ1-5	16	NA
CASSLSGQRDQPQHF	TRBV11-1	TRBJ1-5	15	NA
CASSFGDRGQVNEKLFF	TRBV5-1	TRBJ1-4	17	NA
CASSPGQGAPGNTIYF	TRBV2	TRBJ1-3	16	NA
CASSFRTTVNYGYTF	TRBV6-5	TRBJ1-2	15	NA
CASSSYTGELFF	TRBV19	TRBJ2-2	12	NA
CASSPLEGLAGVGETQYF	TRBV7-8	TRBJ2-5	18	NA
CASSPFVTGGNQPQHF	TRBV27	TRBJ1-5	16	NA
CASSFRGAGHAEQFF	TRBV28	TRBJ2-1	15	NA
CASSLKGGWDRDTYEQYF	TRBV7-9	TRBJ2-7	18	NA
CASSLVLAPYNEQFF	TRBV5-1	TRBJ2-1	15	NA
CASSLSPVRSRFNNEQFF	TRBV27	TRBJ2-1	18	NA
CASSFQGAPNSPLHF	TRBV28	TRBJ1-6	15	once
CASSYLSGVDTQYF	TRBV6-6	TRBJ2-3	14	NA
CASSPSGGGTYNEQFF	TRBV2	TRBJ2-1	16	NA
CASSYSRRGGREKLFF	TRBV6-5	TRBJ1-4	16	once
CASSRTQPSSYEQYF	TRBV27	TRBJ2-7	15	NA
CASSSGPGNEKLFF	TRBV2	TRBJ1-4	14	few
CASTKYQGNGELFF	TRBV7-8	TRBJ2-2	14	NA
CASSLGTPPLPLHF	TRBV28	TRBJ1-6	14	NA
CASSQDFAPGRGYTF	TRBV4-1	TRBJ1-2	15	few
CASSYLSGEKLFF	TRBV6-5	TRBJ1-4	13	NA
CASSPGLASGKYEQYF	TRBV28	TRBJ2-7	16	NA
CASSYGQGQQETQYF	TRBV5-1	TRBJ2-5	15	few
CASSLDVGGYNEQFF	TRBV7-2	TRBJ2-1	15	NA
CASSRVAGLQETQYF	TRBV9	TRBJ2-5	15	NA
CSVDGLALRGTTGNEQFF	TRBV29-1	TRBJ2-1	18	NA
CASWGVGRPGELFF	TRBV19	TRBJ2-2	14	NA
CASSSIQGRSGYTF	TRBV28	TRBJ1-2	14	NA
CASSLASNYGYTF	TRBV5-4	TRBJ1-2	13	once
CASSKGGGRYGYTF	TRBV14	TRBJ1-2	14	NA
CASRSSGTLNEKLFF	TRBV2	TRBJ1-4	15	NA
CASSLAGTVNYGYTF	TRBV5-1	TRBJ1-2	15	NA
CASSLSPTGVYEQYF	TRBV27	TRBJ2-7	15	NA
CASSDRGQNYGYTF	TRBV6-1	TRBJ1-2	14	few
CASSLGQNNNSPLHF	TRBV5-1	TRBJ1-6	15	NA
CASTGPNYGYTF	TRBV28	TRBJ1-2	12	NA